The 10 T cell receptor beta chains below were found in one sample sequenced in a study of T cell responses to AZD1222 COVID-19 vaccine. The repertoire was sequenced with immunoSEQ multiplex PCR; TCRdb's copy has only in-frame clones and lacks some. The sample carries 100,000 to 150,000 clones, about 91% recorded once. The starting material was peripheral blood, obtained 28 days after the second AZD1222 dose. These receptor sequences come from an adult who received the AZD1222 COVID-19 vaccine.

V gene TRBV7-2 combines with J gene TRBJ1-2; the D is unclear. The CDR3 has 14 residues. Germline loops: CDR1 SGHTA, CDR2 FQGNSA. Trimming removed 5 bases from V and 7 bases from J, with 17 bases in between. For the CDR3, the DNA is TGTGCCAGCAGCCCCACGGGCCCCCAAGGTGGCTACACCTTC. This codes for CASSPTGPQGGYTF.

The chain is built from TRBV6-2 or TRBV6-3 and TRBJ1-2; D remains ambiguous. The V gene's germline CDR1 is MNHEY and CDR2 SVGEGT. This CDR3 contains 16 residues. The V end was cut by 2 bases, the J end by 3 bases, with 16 bases between. The DNA of the CDR3 is TGTGCCAGCAGTTACCCACCGGGCAGTGTGTACTATGGCTACACCTTC. Translation: CASSYPPGSVYYGYTF.

The rearrangement links TRBV14 to TRBJ2-7; TRBD1 might be the D (6 bases). The CDR3 has 15 residues. The V end lost 1 base, the J end lost 3 bases, and 13 bases lay between the germline ends. Germline CDR1 SGHDN, CDR2 FVKESK. CDR3 sequence: CASSQGRQVVYEQYF. The CDR3 nucleotides are TGTGCCAGCAGCCAAGGGCGACAGGTAGTCTACGAGCAGTACTTC.

This chain connects TRBV7-9 to TRBJ1-2; D not certain. V was pared by 1 base and J by 6 bases, with 15 bases between. CDR1 and CDR2 from the germline V gene are SEHNR and FQNEAQ (reference sequence). The CDR3 extends over 15 amino acids. CDR3 amino acids: CASSLGSGSGNGYTF. The CDR3, as DNA: TGTGCCAGCAGCTTAGGCTCCGGGTCGGGGAATGGCTACACCTTC.

The V call is TRBV18, the J call TRBJ1-2, with D maybe TRBD1 (6 bases). Trimming took 4 bases from V and 6 from J, leaving 12 bases between them. The CDR3 is 13 amino acids. The germline V gene encodes CDR1 KGHSH and CDR2 LQKENI. CDR3 in DNA: TGTGCCAGCTCACTGGGGACACCGAATGGCTACACCTTC. Translation: CASSLGTPNGYTF.

The chain recombines TRBV21-1 with TRBJ1-5. TRBV21-1 corresponds to a pseudogene. The CDR3 runs to 19 residues. CDR3 protein: CASSTGGVPTSYSNQPQHF. The CDR3 region has the DNA TGTGCCAGCAGCACAGGGGGGGTCCCGACGTCTTATAGCAATCAGCCCCAGCATTTT.

The V gene is TRBV7-9, the J gene TRBJ1-5; 10 bases map to TRBD1. Germline values: CDR1 SEHNR, CDR2 FQNEAQ (reference sequence). V trimming: 5 bases; J trimming: 3 bases; junction bases outside the gene matches: 4. This CDR3 spans 15 amino acids. The CDR3 region has the DNA TGTGCCAGCAGCCAAGGGACAGGGGTCAATCAGCCCCAGCATTTT. It yields the protein CASSQGTGVNQPQHF.

This sequence joins TRBV6-5 and TRBJ1-1, with a weak D call TRBD1 (5 bases). CDR1 MNHEY and CDR2 SVGAGI come from the germline V gene. Trimming stripped 2 bases from V and 7 bases from J, with 17 bases between. This CDR3 is 15 amino acids long. This CDR3 is CASSYGGSRDYEAFF. The CDR3 DNA reads as TGTGCCAGCAGTTACGGGGGAAGCAGGGATTATGAAGCTTTCTTT.

This chain links TRBV3-1 (or the pseudogene TRBV3-2) with TRBJ1-6; possibly TRBD1 for D (6 bases). The CDR3 totals 16 residues. Germline V gene lookup returns CDR1 LGHDT and CDR2 YNNKEL (reference sequence). With 5 bases removed from V and 0 bases from J, the gap between germline ends came to 11 bases. CDR3 sequence: CASSWTASSYNSPLHF. CDR3 sequence (DNA): TGTGCCAGCAGCTGGACAGCGAGCTCCTATAATTCACCCCTCCACTTT.

The V call is TRBV11-1, the J call TRBJ1-1; D not resolved. CDR1 SGHAT and CDR2 FQDESV come from the germline V gene (reference sequence). The CDR3 is 13 residues long. V lost 1 base and J 1 base, leaving 4 bases between the germline ends. The CDR3 nucleotides read TGTGCCAGCAGCTTAGTCAGGAACACTGAAGCTTTCTTT. Residues: CASSLVRNTEAFF.